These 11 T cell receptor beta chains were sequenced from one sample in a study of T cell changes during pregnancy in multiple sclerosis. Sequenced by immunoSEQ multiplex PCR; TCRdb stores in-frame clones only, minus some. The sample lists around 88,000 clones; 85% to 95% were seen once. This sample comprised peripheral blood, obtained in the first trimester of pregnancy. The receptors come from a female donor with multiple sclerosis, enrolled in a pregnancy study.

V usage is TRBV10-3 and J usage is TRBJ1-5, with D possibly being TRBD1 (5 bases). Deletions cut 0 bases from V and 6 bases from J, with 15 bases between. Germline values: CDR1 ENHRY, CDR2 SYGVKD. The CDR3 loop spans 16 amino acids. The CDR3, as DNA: TGTGCCATCAGTGAGTCAAGCGGGGCGCGGAGTCAGCCCCAGCATTTT. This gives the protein CAISESSGARSQPQHF.

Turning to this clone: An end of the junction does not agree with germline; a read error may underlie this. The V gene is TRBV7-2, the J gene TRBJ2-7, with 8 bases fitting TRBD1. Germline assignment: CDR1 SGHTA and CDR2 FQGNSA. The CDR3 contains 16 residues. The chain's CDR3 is CTSSLEGTGLSYGQYF. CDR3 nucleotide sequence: TGTACCAGCAGCTTAGAAGGGACAGGTCTCTCCTACGGGCAGTACTTC.

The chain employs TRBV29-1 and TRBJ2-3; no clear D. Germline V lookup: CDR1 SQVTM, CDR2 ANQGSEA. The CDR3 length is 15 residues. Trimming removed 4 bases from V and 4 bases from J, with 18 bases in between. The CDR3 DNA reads TGCAGCGTTGGTTTCGGCTCCGCGGTGGCAGATACGCAGTATTTT. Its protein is CSVGFGSAVADTQYF.

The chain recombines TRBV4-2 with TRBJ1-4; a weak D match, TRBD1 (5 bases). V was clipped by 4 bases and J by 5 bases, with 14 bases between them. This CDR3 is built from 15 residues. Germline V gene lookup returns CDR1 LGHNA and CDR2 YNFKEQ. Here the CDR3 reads CASSPHRTPNEKLFF. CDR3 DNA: TGTGCCAGCAGCCCTCACAGGACGCCAAATGAAAAACTGTTTTTT.

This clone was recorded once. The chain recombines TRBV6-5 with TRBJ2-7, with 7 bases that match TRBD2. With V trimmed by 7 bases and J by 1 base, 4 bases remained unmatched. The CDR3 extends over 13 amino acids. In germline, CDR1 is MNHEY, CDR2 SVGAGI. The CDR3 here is CASKLAYSYEQYF. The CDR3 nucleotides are TGTGCCAGCAAACTAGCGTATTCCTACGAGCAGTACTTC.

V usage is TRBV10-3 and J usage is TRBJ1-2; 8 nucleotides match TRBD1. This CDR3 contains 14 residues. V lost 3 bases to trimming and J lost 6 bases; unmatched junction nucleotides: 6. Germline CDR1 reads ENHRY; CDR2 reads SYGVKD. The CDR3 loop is CAISEAGGADGYTF. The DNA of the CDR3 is TGTGCCATCAGTGAAGCAGGGGGCGCAGATGGCTACACCTTC.

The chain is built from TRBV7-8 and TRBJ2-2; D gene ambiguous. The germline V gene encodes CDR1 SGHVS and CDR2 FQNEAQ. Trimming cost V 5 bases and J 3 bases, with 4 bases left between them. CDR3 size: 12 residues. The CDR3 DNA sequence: TGTGCCAGCAGCCTCGACACCGGGGAGCTGTTTTTT. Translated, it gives CASSLDTGELFF.

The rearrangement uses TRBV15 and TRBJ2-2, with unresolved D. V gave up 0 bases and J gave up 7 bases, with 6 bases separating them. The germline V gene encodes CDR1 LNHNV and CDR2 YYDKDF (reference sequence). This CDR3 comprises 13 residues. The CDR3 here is CATSRDIVGELFF. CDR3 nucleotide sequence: TGTGCCACCAGCAGAGATATCGTCGGGGAGCTGTTTTTT.

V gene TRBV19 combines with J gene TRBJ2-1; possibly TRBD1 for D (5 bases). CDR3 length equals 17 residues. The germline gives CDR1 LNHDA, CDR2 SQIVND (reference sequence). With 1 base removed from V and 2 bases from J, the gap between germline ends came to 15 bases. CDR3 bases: TGTGCCAGTAGTATAGGCCTATCAAGGGGCCCCTACAATGAGCAGTTCTTC. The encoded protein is CASSIGLSRGPYNEQFF.

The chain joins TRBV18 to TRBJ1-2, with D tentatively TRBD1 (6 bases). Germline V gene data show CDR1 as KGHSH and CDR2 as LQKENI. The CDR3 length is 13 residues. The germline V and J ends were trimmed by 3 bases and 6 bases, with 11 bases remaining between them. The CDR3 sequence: CASSPGTPHGYTF. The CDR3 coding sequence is TGTGCCAGCTCACCGGGGACACCTCATGGCTACACCTTC.

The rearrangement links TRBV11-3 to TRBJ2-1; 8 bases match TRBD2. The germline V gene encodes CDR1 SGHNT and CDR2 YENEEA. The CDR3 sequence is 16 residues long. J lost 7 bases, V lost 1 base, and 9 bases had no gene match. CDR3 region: CASSLGSGGPGNEQFF. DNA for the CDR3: TGTGCCAGCAGCTTAGGGTCGGGAGGGCCGGGGAATGAGCAGTTCTTC. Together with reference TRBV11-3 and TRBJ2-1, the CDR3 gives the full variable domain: EAGVVQSPRYKIIEKKQPVAFWCNPISGHNTLYWYLQNLGQGPELLIRYENEEAVDDSQLPKDRFSAERLKGVDSTLKIQPAELGDSAVYLCASSLGSGGPGNEQFFGPGTRLTVL.